This TCR beta chain is from a study of blood T cells in healthy people across ages. Study-level results: TCR beta diversity correlated strongly with naive T cell percentage.

The CDR3 has 16 residues. Trimming cost V 3 bases and J 4 bases; bases outside gene matches: 9. Germline V gene lookup returns CDR1 DFQATT and CDR2 SNEGSKA (reference sequence). Together with a sample-barcoded 5' primer, a J-beta primer mix was included in a second PCR lasting about 6 to 12 cycles. TCRdb called the 5' RACE reads again in MiXCR, with one record for every CDR3 protein. The profile shows approximately 400,000 distinct CDR3 sequences, approximately 51% of them singletons. Comments on this clonotype: As yet, its antigen is unknown.

The V gene is TRBV20-1, the J gene TRBJ2-6; 7 bases fit TRBD1. Source material: blood. This clonotype originated in a man in his 60s in good health. CDR3 coding DNA: TGCAGTGCTAGCGCCCGACAGGGCTCAGGGGCCAACGTCCTGACTTTC. Amino acids: CSASARQGSGANVLTF.